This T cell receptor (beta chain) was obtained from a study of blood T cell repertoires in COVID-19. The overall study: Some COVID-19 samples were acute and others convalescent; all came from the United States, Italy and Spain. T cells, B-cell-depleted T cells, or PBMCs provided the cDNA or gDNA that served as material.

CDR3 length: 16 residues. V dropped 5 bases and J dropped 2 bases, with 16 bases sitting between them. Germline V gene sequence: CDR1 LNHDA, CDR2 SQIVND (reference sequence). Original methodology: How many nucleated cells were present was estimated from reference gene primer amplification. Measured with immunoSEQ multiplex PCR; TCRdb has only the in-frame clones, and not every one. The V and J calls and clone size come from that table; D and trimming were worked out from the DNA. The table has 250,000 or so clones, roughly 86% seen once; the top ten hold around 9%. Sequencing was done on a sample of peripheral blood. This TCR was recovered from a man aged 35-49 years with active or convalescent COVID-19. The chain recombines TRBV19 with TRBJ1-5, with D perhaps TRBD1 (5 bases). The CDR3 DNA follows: TGTGCCAGTAGTCCCGGGGGGTTCACCGGCAATCAGCCCCAGCATTTT. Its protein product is CASSPGGFTGNQPQHF.